This TCR beta chain was obtained from a study of blood T cells in healthy people across ages. Findings and caveats of the study: Long-lived donors had more naive CD4+ cells and higher diversity than aged donors.

As to this clonotype: Its specificity is not known. One end of the junction varies from germline; a read error may be responsible.

Then a second PCR, running about 6 to 11 cycles, was carried out with a sample-barcoded 5' primer and a J-beta primer mix. TCRdb reanalysed the 5' RACE reads using MiXCR and keeps one entry per CDR3 protein. This table holds 1 million or so distinct CDR3 sequences, 20% to 25% found once. Looked up from germline, CDR1 is LGHDT and CDR2 is YNNKEL (reference sequence). CDR3 length: 16 residues. This sample was shared with a second study, whose subject was T cells of mothers and their children. That source adds: Second-PCR primer M1S introduced sample barcodes and 2-4 random nucleotides. The yield was over 9 million TCR beta CDR3 reads from each mother and approximately 3.1 million from each child.

The sequence was obtained from a girl aged 2-9 years in good health. The sequencing sample was made of blood. V and J are TRBV3-1 and TRBJ1-1, with D unclear. The CDR3, as DNA: TGTGCCAGCAGCCAATCCAGTCTGGGGTTGAAGACTGAAGCTTTCTTT. Translated, it gives CASSQSSLGLKTEAFF.